Described below is a single T cell receptor (beta chain) sequence and its context. Its specific antigen is unknown. The sample holds no much larger clone one base away, and base qualities are not on file. This sample was taken from a study of STAT5B mutations in CD4+ large granular lymphocyte leukemia (dated 2022 in TCRdb). About the full investigation: Among healthy controls, the CDR3 'QG' motif was associated with a particular HLA allele. The TCRbeta repertoires of CD4+ T-cell large granular lymphocyte leukemia patients were compared with the TCRbeta repertoires of healthy blood donors. Flow cytometry on FACSCanto II or FACSVerse confirmed that purified fractions exceeded 95% purity among lymphocytes. General study outcomes and caveats: Data were not HLA-matched; higher clonality in CD4+ versus CD8+ T-LGLL could reflect the relatively small sample size. TRBV06-family usage was enriched among the top patient clones (8/27) compared with healthy controls (2/35). Compared with healthy CD4+ repertoires, CD4-sorted patient repertoires appeared more clonal, and this difference remained even after the putative leukemic clones were removed. Each patient's main leukemic clonotypes were private, but approximately 27% of these clonotypes showed up at low frequency in the non-leukemic repertoires of other patients.

TCRbeta rearrangements were sequenced from genomic DNA using the immunoSEQ assay at survey resolution. The authors processed their data as follows. In the TCR sequencing data, the lowest productive clonotype frequency that could be detected was 2.59 x 10-5. Only productive TCRbeta rearrangements, meaning sequences that were complete and in-frame, were kept for the analyses. Clonality for each sample was calculated as Simpson clonality in the immunoSEQ Analyzer version 3.0. Clones were binned by frequency as very rare, small, medium, large (1-20%) or hyperexpanded (>20%). Generation probabilities were estimated with OLGA 1.2.3, V-gene circos plots were made with VDJtools, specificities were looked up in VDJdb, and CDR3 motifs were identified with GLIPH. This is the immuneACCESS table as TCRdb keeps it, with only in-frame sequences that have V and J called. A part of the clones is gone; compared with another copy, unresolved V genes explain less than half, and the rest is unexplained. That table gives V, J and clone size, and the DNA gave D and trimming. For this sample the table gives 20,000 or so clones, of which over 70% were detected only once. About 4% of the sample belongs to the ten largest clones.

Between the V and J ends, shortened by 5 bases and 1 base respectively, the junction contains 12 bases. The CDR3, cysteine through phenylalanine, is 15 amino acids long. The only DNA kept is the CDR3, 45 bases in frame from the first base. From a lookup of the germline V gene, CDR1 and CDR2 are SNHLY and FYNNEI. Healthy controls were roughly 36 blood donors whose buffy coats came from the Finnish Red Cross blood service. All TCR-sequenced material derived from peripheral blood: patient blood samples and healthy donor buffy coats. Peripheral blood mononuclear cells were isolated by Ficoll-Hypaque gradient centrifugation. CD4+ cells were purified magnetically from the buffy coats of healthy controls. The Gentra Puregene Cell and Tissue kit was used to extract genomic DNA, and a Qubit 2.0 fluorometer was used to measure the amount of genomic DNA.

In this chain, TRBV2 is recombined with TRBJ2-1; too little of a D gene remains to name it. This TCR came from a human donor in good health. The sample consisted of CD4+ T cells from blood buffy coats. Read as DNA, the sequence is TGTGCCAGCAGTACCGTAGGTAGGTCCTACAATGAGCAGTTCTTC. This gives the protein CASSTVGRSYNEQFF. The entire variable domain, with the stretches around the CDR3 drawn from the reference TRBV2 and TRBJ2-1 proteins, is EPEVTQTPSHQVTQMGQEVILRCVPISNHLYFYWYRQILGQKVEFLVSFYNNEISEKSEIFDDQFSVERPDGSNFTLKIRSTKLEDSAMYFCASSTVGRSYNEQFFGPGTRLTVL.